The next 3 T cell receptor beta chains were all read from a single sample in a study of T cell changes during pregnancy in multiple sclerosis. TCRdb's copy holds only in-frame clones and misses some; the assay was immunoSEQ multiplex PCR. The sample holds tens of thousands of clones, about 91% seen once. The sequencing here drew on peripheral blood, taken before pregnancy. These receptors were collected from a female donor with multiple sclerosis, enrolled in a pregnancy study.

CDR3 sequence (DNA): TGTGCCAGCAGCTTCTTACCGACACGGGGAGCGGACACTGAAGCTTTCTTT. Its protein is CASSFLPTRGADTEAFF. The chain links TRBV7-2 to TRBJ1-1; no reliable D call. CDR3 size: 17 residues. CDR1 SGHTA and CDR2 FQGNSA come from the germline V gene. V shed 3 bases and J shed 3 bases, with 20 bases lying between them.

The chain couples TRBV6-5 to TRBJ2-7; D perhaps matches TRBD2 (7 bases). The CDR3 is 12 amino acids. CDR1 is MNHEY and CDR2 is SVGAGI in the germline V gene. V was pared by 10 bases and J by 6 bases, with 16 bases between. CDR3: CATKGGTAEQYF. Here the CDR3 DNA reads TGTGCCACAAAGGGGGGGACTGCCGAGCAGTACTTC.

The chain links TRBV7-9 to TRBJ2-2; D gene ambiguous. CDR1 SEHNR and CDR2 FQNEAQ come from the germline V gene (reference sequence). The V and J ends lost 7 bases and 0 bases respectively, with 9 bases between them. The CDR3 has 14 residues. CDR3 DNA: TGTGCCAGCACCAATCCCACGAACACCGGGGAGCTGTTTTTT. Residues: CASTNPTNTGELFF. Variable domain in full (rest from reference TRBV7-9 and TRBJ2-2): DTGVSQNPRHKITKRGQNVTFRCDPISEHNRLYWYRQTLGQGPEFLTYFQNEAQLEKSRLLSDRFSAERPKGSFSTLEIQRTEQGDSAMYLCASTNPTNTGELFFGEGSRLTVL.